Included here is one T cell receptor beta chain sequence, with context. Original data processing: Reference gene primer amplification gave estimated nucleated cell counts. The protocol was immunoSEQ multiplex PCR, while the TCRdb copy is restricted to in-frame clones and leaves out a portion. V and J calls and clone size come straight from that table; D and trimming were deduced from the DNA. Of a few hundred thousand clones listed, around 87% are singletons. This specimen comes from a study of blood T cell repertoires in COVID-19. Study-wide background: Samples taken during acute and convalescent COVID-19 were collected in the United States, Italy and Spain. T cells, B-cell-depleted T cells, or PBMCs provided the cDNA or gDNA that served as material.

CDR1 LNHDA and CDR2 SQIVND come from the germline V gene (reference sequence). This CDR3 comprises 14 residues. V lost 8 bases and J lost 1, with 11 bases in between. The source of this sequence is a man aged 55 to 70 who had recovered from COVID-19. The V and J genes are TRBV19 and TRBJ2-2, with D uncertain. The source material was peripheral blood. The DNA of the CDR3 is TGTGCCAGTCAGGATCGTGTGAACACCGGGGAGCTGTTTTTT. This gives the protein CASQDRVNTGELFF.